This note documents a single TCR beta chain sequence. This record belongs to a study of blood T cell repertoires in COVID-19. About the research overall: Sites across the United States, Italy and Spain contributed samples from acute and convalescent COVID-19. In each case, the material was cDNA or gDNA derived from T cells, B-cell-depleted T cells, or PBMCs.

After removal of 2 bases from V and 8 bases from J, the junction contained 7 bases not matched to a gene. This CDR3 has 15 residues. The germline CDR1 and CDR2 sequences are MNHEY and SVGAGI. Original data processing: Amplification of reference gene primers provided the estimated nucleated cell counts. Clones were sequenced by immunoSEQ multiplex PCR, and TCRdb holds only the in-frame ones, with some missing. The V and J calls and clone size were taken over from that table, and D and trimming were inferred from the DNA. Of 150,000 to 200,000 clones detected, 90% appear once; the ten largest clones hold approximately 0.48%.

Sequences were obtained from peripheral blood. This rearrangement joins TRBV6-5 to TRBJ2-1; 9 bases align to TRBD1. The source of this sequence is a man aged 50-60 years with acute or convalescent COVID-19. CDR3 loop: CASSYPGQGGDEQFF. DNA for the CDR3: TGTGCCAGCAGTTACCCGGGACAGGGTGGGGATGAGCAGTTCTTC.